This T cell receptor (beta chain) was captured by sequencing in a study of shared clonotypes between healthy human individuals (dated by TCRdb to the early 2020s). At the level of the whole study: The cohort included three men and a couple of women between 18 and 49 years of age. For each donor, three plates each were used for CD4 naive and CD4 memory, two plates were used for CD8 naive, and one plate was used for CD8 memory. Blood TCR repertoires of a handful of healthy adults were deeply sequenced to estimate repertoire size and the extent of clonotype sharing between individuals. Different laboratories and diverse techniques were used to prepare libraries and sequence TCR repertoires, to increase sequencing depth and limit assay-specific biases. Each donor's leukapheresis produced roughly between roughly 0.94 and 9.5 billion PBMCs.

TCR CDR3 regions were amplified from genomic DNA by multiplex PCR using the deep immunoSEQ assay. Genomic DNA extracted from each cell subset was distributed evenly over all wells of several immunoSEQ 96-well plates, and each plate served as one replicate. For sorted subsets, 200 to 250 ng of genomic DNA, equivalent to around 29,000 T cell genomes, went into each replicate PCR. The purified libraries were quantified using a Qubit 3.0 fluorometer, sized with a Bioanalyzer 2100, and then quantified again using the KAPA Library Quantification kit. Every immunoSEQ 96-well plate was sequenced on a separate single-read 150-cycle Illumina NextSeq 550 flow cell. Per the source publication's procedure: Because the immunoSEQ output included only junctional sequences and no quality scores, the filtering could not be the same as the filtering used for full-length reads. To assign V/J genes and CDR3, sequences were annotated using PyIR, a Python wrapper for IgBLAST v1.9, with IMGT germline references. Reads were removed for weak V/J assignments (E-value above 1e-6), missing CDR3, stop codons, out-of-frame junctions, or ambiguous translated residues. V3J clonotypes were defined as sequences sharing the same inferred V gene, J gene, and CDR3 amino acid sequence. Percentage overlap between repertoires was computed as shared unique clonotypes divided by the size of the smaller repertoire. Three approaches were used to assess repertoire richness: RTK rarefaction, the Chao1 estimator, and Recon v2.1 estimates of unobserved clonotypes. For all TCRbeta clonotypes obtained by the gDNA method from a few donors, generation probabilities were computed with OLGA. What TCRdb holds here is the immuneACCESS table cut down to in-frame rearrangements. Part of the clones is not present; checked against another copy, under half of the missing clones reflect an unresolved V gene, and the others are unexplained. V, J and clone size are taken as reported in that table, and D and trimming were inferred from the DNA itself. Within this sample are approximately 2.5 million clones, with around 94% of them counted one time only. More than 0.12% of the sample is in the top ten clones.

Results and caveats for the whole study, not just this receptor: Pairwise subsampling led to the expectation that sequencing depth would affect the degree of clonotype sharing among donors. Sharing across several donors was observed for about 5% of naive CD4, over 3% of naive CD8, over 2% of memory CD4, and around 0.4% of memory CD8 clonotypes. Because the study included a small number of donors, the genetic and exposure-history diversity represented was limited. Naive subsets generally had larger estimated clonotype richness than memory subsets did. Higher generation probabilities were observed for clonotypes shared by all four sorted-subset donors than for non-shared clonotypes. Sampling was restricted to blood, and TCR repertoires in tissues likely differ from the TCR repertoires found in blood. Rarefaction of sorted-subset datasets indicated incomplete sequencing despite the large sequencing depth.

On this clone itself: Its binding antigen is unknown. The sample holds no much larger clone one base away, and base qualities are not on file.

Healthy HIV-negative adults with no recently reported acute infections or vaccinations were included as donors. Every donor was a Caucasian adult living in Nashville, Tennessee, USA. CD4+ T cells were enriched by magnetic negative selection; naive cells were then positively selected on CD45RA, and the negative fraction formed the memory subset. Blood was collected by leukapheresis, and PBMCs were isolated by Ficoll-Histopaque density gradient centrifugation and then cryopreserved in liquid nitrogen vapor phase. Purity and quantity of every magnetically sorted T cell population were checked by analytical flow cytometry. Each sorted fraction had its genomic DNA isolated and then quantified by UV absorbance on a Nanodrop 2000c. CDR1 and CDR2 were assigned from the germline V gene as SGHTS and YDEGEE. Trimming removed 1 base from V and 5 bases from J; the gene matches leave 8 bases unexplained. Its CDR3 holds 16 amino acids, cysteine through phenylalanine. Solely the CDR3 DNA is kept, with 48 bases framed from the first base.

The clonotype originates from a man younger than 35 in good health. The chain is encoded by TRBV5-8 joined to TRBJ1-5; 8 bases in the middle match TRBD1. The sample was naive CD4+ T cells sorted from blood. Explained via the paper, the cell subset or site label denotes: CD45RA+ positively selected. The nucleotide sequence reads as follows: TGTGCCAGCAGCTTGTCGACAGGGGACAGCCATCAGCCCCAGCATTTT. This gives the protein CASSLSTGDSHQPQHF.